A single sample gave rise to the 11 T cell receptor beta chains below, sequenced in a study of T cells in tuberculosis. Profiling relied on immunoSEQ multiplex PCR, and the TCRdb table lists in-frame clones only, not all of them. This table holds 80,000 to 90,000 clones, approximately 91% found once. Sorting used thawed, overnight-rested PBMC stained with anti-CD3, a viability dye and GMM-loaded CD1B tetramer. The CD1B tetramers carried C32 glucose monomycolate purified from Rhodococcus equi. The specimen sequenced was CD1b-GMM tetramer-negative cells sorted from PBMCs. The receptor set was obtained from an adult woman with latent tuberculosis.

This chain's CDR3 is CASIDRGLNQPQHF. CDR3 sequence (DNA): TGTGCCAGCATTGACAGGGGGCTAAATCAGCCCCAGCATTTT. This chain links TRBV6-5 with TRBJ1-5, with TRBD1 matching 10 bases. V trimming: 7 bases; J trimming: 4 bases; junction bases outside the gene matches: 4. The CDR3 length is 14 residues. Germline assignment: CDR1 MNHEY and CDR2 SVGAGI.

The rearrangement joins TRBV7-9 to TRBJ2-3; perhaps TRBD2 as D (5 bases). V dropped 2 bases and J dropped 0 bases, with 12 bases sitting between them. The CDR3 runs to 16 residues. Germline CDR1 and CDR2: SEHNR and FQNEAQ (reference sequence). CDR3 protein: CASSLWRTSSTDTQYF. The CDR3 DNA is TGTGCCAGCAGCTTATGGCGGACTTCTAGCACAGATACGCAGTATTTT.

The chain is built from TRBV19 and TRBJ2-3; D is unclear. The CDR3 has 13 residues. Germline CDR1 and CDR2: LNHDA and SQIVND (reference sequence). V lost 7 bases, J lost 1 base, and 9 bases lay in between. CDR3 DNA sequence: TGTGCCAGTAAGGTAGGAGGCACAGATACGCAGTATTTT. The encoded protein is CASKVGGTDTQYF.

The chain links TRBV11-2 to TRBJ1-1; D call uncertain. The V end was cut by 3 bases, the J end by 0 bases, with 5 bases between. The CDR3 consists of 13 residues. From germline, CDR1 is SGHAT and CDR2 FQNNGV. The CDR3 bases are TGTGCCAGCAGCTTTAGTCTGAACACTGAAGCTTTCTTT. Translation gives CASSFSLNTEAFF. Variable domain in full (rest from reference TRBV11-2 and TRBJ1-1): EAGVAQSPRYKIIEKRQSVAFWCNPISGHATLYWYQQILGQGPKLLIQFQNNGVVDDSQLPKDRFSAERLKGVDSTLKIQPAKLEDSAVYLCASSFSLNTEAFFGQGTRLTVV.

The CDR3 DNA reads TGCGCCAGCAGCGCCGCGGGACAGGGGACCTACGAGCAGTACTTC. It codes for CASSAAGQGTYEQYF. The V call is TRBV5-1, the J call TRBJ2-7; 10 nucleotides agree with TRBD1. Trimming at V came to 4 bases and at J to 2 bases, leaving 6 bases not matched to a gene. CDR3 size: 15 residues. CDR1 and CDR2 from the germline V gene are SGHRS and YFSETQ.

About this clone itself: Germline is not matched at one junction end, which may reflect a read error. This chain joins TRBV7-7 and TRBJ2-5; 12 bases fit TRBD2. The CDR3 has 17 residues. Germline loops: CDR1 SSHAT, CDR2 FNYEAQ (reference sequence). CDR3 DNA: TGTGCTAGCAGCTTAAGCCTAGCGGGGGGGCCTGGGGAGACCCAGTACTTC. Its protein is CASSLSLAGGPGETQYF.

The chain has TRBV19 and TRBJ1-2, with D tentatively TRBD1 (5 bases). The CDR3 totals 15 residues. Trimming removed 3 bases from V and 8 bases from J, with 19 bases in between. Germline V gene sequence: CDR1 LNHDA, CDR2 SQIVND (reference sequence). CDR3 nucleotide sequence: TGTGCCAGTAGTATGTCCCCCAGGGTTTCGGGCGGCTACACCTTC. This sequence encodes CASSMSPRVSGGYTF. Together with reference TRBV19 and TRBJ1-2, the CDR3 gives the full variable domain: DGGITQSPKYLFRKEGQNVTLSCEQNLNHDAMYWYRQDPGQGLRLIYYSQIVNDFQKGDIAEGYSVSREKKESFPLTVTSAQKNPTAFYLCASSMSPRVSGGYTFGSGTRLTVV.

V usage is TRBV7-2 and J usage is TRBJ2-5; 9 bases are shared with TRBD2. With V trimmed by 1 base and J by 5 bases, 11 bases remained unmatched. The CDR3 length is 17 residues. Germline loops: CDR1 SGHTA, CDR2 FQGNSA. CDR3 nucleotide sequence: TGTGCCAGCAGCTTAGTGTTCCAGCGGGGGGTAGGTGAGACCCAGTACTTC. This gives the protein CASSLVFQRGVGETQYF.

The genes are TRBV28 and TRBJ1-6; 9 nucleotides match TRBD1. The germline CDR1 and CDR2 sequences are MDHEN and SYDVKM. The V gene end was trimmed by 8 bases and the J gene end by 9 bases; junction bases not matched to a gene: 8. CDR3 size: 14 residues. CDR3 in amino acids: CASGTGTPFSPLHF. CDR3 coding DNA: TGTGCCAGCGGGACAGGGACCCCCTTTTCACCCCTCCACTTT.

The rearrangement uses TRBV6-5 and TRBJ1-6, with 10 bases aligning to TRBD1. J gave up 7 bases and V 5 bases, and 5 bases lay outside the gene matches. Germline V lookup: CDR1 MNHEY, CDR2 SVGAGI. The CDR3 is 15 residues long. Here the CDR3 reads CASSRQGAANSPLHF. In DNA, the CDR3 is TGTGCCAGCAGTCGACAGGGGGCTGCGAATTCACCCCTCCACTTT.

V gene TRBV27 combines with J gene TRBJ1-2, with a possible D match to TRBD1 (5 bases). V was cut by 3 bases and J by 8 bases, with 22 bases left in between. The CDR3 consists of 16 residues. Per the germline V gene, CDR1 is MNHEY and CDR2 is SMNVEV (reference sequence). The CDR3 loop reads CASSFRPGGGREGYTF. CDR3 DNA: TGTGCCAGCAGTTTCCGACCGGGGGGAGGAAGAGAAGGCTACACCTTC.